The clone carrying this T cell receptor (beta chain) occurred a few times. Unique molecular identifiers (one per individual cDNA molecule) were attached. MiXCR, run by TCRdb on the 5' RACE reads, gives a single entry per CDR3 protein. The sample holds about 80,000 distinct CDR3 sequences; more than 10% are singletons and the top ten take about 1.1%. These data originate in a study of early T cells in non-severe SARS-CoV-2 infection. This TCR was sampled from an adult who was a healthcare worker with PCR-confirmed SARS-CoV-2 infection or an uninfected control (not recorded which). Sequenced sample: whole blood.

The CDR3 spells CASSSQGLAGGAVVDTQYF. The DNA of the CDR3 is TGTGCCAGCAGTTCCCAGGGACTAGCGGGGGGGGCGGTTGTGGATACGCAGTATTTT. The chain uses TRBV28 and TRBJ2-3; 16 bases agree with TRBD2. The length of the CDR3 is 19 residues. The germline V gene encodes CDR1 MDHEN and CDR2 SYDVKM. V trimming: 4 bases; J trimming: 6 bases; junction bases outside the gene matches: 13. The full variable domain, in which reference TRBV28 and TRBJ2-3 provide the parts outside the CDR3, is DVKVTQSSRYLVKRTGEKVFLECVQDMDHENMFWYRQDPGLGLRLIYFSYDVKMKEKGDIPEGYSVSREKKERFSLILESASTNQTSMYLCASSSQGLAGGAVVDTQYFGPGTRLTVL.